This TCR beta chain was obtained from a study of T-cell memory formation after mild COVID-19 (dated by TCRdb to the early 2020s). A note on the overall study: TCR sequence clusters from the two donors were found to be largely donor specific. T-cell clones expanding and contracting after mild COVID-19 in two donors were tracked by longitudinal TCRalpha and TCRbeta repertoire sequencing. Two young, previously healthy adult volunteers, one female and one male, were included in the cohort.

The sample holds a few counts of this clonotype. Which antigen it targets is not known. The sample holds no much larger clone one base away, and base qualities are not on file. Measured from the cysteine to the phenylalanine, the CDR3 is 13 residues long. The only DNA kept is the CDR3, 39 bases in frame from the first base. V and J are truncated by 6 bases and 0 bases respectively, leaving an intervening sequence of 6 bases. PBMCs were isolated by Ficoll-Paque density gradient centrifugation. TCRdb shows the sequencer as Illumina NovaSeq 6000. cDNA libraries for TCRalpha and TCRbeta were prepared by 5'RACE using constant-segment primers, with sample barcodes and unique molecular identifiers added. RNA was extracted from every sample with Trizol reagent. Amplification of the libraries took two PCR steps, and the second step added a second sample barcode plus Illumina TruSeq adapters. The libraries were sequenced on an Illumina NovaSeq using 2 x 150 bp paired-end reads. In the original analysis: Demultiplexing of reads and collapsing into UMI-guided consensus sequences were performed with migec v1.2.7. Using mixcr v2.1.11, the UMI consensuses were aligned to TRA and TRB V and J templates and assembled into clonotypes. A clonotype was counted as expanded or contracted only if both edgeR and NoisET called the change significant, with noise models trained on biological replicates. For edgeR calls, the thresholds were a false discovery rate-adjusted p below 0.01 and a log2 fold-change of 1. As an exploratory analysis of dynamics, max-normalized trajectories of the 1000 most abundant clonotypes were examined with PCA combined with hierarchical clustering. Separately sequenced CD4+ and CD8+ repertoires were used to assign a CD4 or CD8 phenotype to each responding clone. TCRdb reanalyzed the raw reads on its own, using fastp at Q25 for trimming and MiXCR for clone calling, and kept in-frame beta chains. CDR3 protein duplicates are merged, each entry listing the most common genes and DNA. TCRdb, not the authors, supplied the V and J calls. This sample gives about 240,000 distinct CDR3 sequences in total; around 10% of them show up just once. The ten most abundant clones make up approximately 20% of the sample.

Paper-wide results and their limitations: Only two mild cases were covered by the study, and larger cohorts that include severe cases with pre-infection samples were considered necessary. From day 15 to 85, contracting clones showed balanced CD4/CD8 phenotypes, whereas a second wave of clones that expanded from day 15 to 37 leaned towards CD4+. SARS-CoV-2 specificity of the second-wave clones peaking on day 37 was not confirmed. Some responding clones were found in pre-infection memory, which suggests that pre-existing cross-reactive memory T cells took part in the SARS-CoV-2 response. Contracting CD4+ clones appeared mostly in the CM and EM memory subsets, whereas CD8+ clones were enriched in EMRA.

This sequence was found in a man younger than 35 who had mild COVID-19 (a few samples of this study predate the infection). The sample titles of this study are shuffled in the database, so cell type and time point are left out; the donor was told from shared clones. The sequence joins TRBV12-3 or TRBV12-4 to TRBJ1-5; no D gene is confidently identified. The material sequenced was PBMCs or a T cell subset sorted from them (not recorded which). The nucleotide sequence is TGTGCCAGCAGGACCACTAGCAATCAGCCCCAGCATTTT. It translates to CASRTTSNQPQHF.